This T cell receptor beta chain was sequenced in a study of blood T cell repertoires in COVID-19. TCRdb's table, derived via immunoSEQ multiplex PCR, lists solely in-frame clones and lacks some. The table shows some 320,000 clones, with less than 85% occurring only once. The count of this clone is one. Cohorts were assigned according to the clinical history that participants reported. In the 2 weeks before study entry, exposed participants met a COVID-19 case, which was PCR-confirmed or clinician-diagnosed. This TCR was recovered from a young woman who had been exposed to COVID-19. The sequenced sample consisted of PBMCs or T cells enriched from blood (not recorded which).

CDR3 DNA: TGTGCCAGCAGCTCATATCAACTATTCGACGGACAGGGGGAAGGCTACACCTTC. Amino acids: CASSSYQLFDGQGEGYTF. The rearrangement uses TRBV7-3 and TRBJ1-2, with 10 bases matching TRBD1. The germline V gene encodes CDR1 SGHTA and CDR2 FQGTGA. The trim removed 4 bases at V and 8 bases at J, leaving 19 bases unmatched. CDR3 size: 18 residues. The full variable domain, rest sourced from reference TRBV7-3 and TRBJ1-2, is GAGVSQTPSNKVTEKGKYVELRCDPISGHTALYWYRQSLGQGPEFLIYFQGTGAADDSGLPNDRFFAVRPEGSVSTLKIQRTERGDSAVYLCASSSYQLFDGQGEGYTFGSGTRLTVV.